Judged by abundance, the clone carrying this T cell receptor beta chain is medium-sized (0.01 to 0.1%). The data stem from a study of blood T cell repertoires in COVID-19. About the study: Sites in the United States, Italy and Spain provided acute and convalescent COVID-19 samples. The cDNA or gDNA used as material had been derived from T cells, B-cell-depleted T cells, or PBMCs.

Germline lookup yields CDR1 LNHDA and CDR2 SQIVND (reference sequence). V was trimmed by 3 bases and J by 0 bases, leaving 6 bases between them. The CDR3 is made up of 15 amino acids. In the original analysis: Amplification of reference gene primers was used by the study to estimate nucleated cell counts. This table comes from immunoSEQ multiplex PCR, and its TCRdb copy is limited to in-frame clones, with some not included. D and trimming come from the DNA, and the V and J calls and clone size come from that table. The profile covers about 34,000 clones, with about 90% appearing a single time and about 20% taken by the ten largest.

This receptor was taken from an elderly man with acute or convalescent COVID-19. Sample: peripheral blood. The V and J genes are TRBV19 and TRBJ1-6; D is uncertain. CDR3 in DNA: TGTGCCAGTAGTATTAGGAGCTCCTATAATTCACCCCTCCACTTT. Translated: CASSIRSSYNSPLHF.